This section outlines one T cell receptor beta chain sequence together with its context. The sample originates from a study of T cell responses to AZD1222 COVID-19 vaccine. At the level of the study: Pooled samples include second doses given at about 4 or 12 weeks.

The protocol was immunoSEQ multiplex PCR, while the TCRdb copy is restricted to in-frame clones and leaves out a portion. The sample consists of 100,000 to 150,000 clones, about 82% of them appearing once. CDR1 is SQVTM, CDR2 ANQGSEA, per germline. The CDR3 extends over 15 amino acids. Trimming removed 4 bases from V and 5 bases from J; junction bases left unmatched: 12. The sample in question was peripheral blood, obtained on day 0 of AZD1222 vaccination. This clonotype was obtained from an adult in good health. The rearrangement links TRBV29-1 to TRBJ2-5, with 8 bases matching TRBD1. The CDR3 sequence is CSVVYLGQEGETQYF. CDR3 nucleotides: TGCAGCGTTGTTTACTTGGGACAGGAAGGCGAGACCCAGTACTTC.